This is a list of T cell receptor beta chains from one sample in a study of blood T cell repertoires in COVID-19. Assay: immunoSEQ multiplex PCR; the TCRdb copy retains only in-frame clones and omits some. Seen here are some 270,000 clones, around nine tenths observed once, and the top ten hold roughly 2.2%. The sample taken for sequencing was peripheral blood. These receptors originate from a man in his forties or fifties with acute or convalescent COVID-19. CDR3s include the opening cysteine and the closing phenylalanine or tryptophan. The order of the fields is D gene, J gene, V gene, clone size, CDR3 protein, CDR3 DNA. The D gene is left open where the match is weak. The size entry is marked missing in some rows and otherwise reads once, few, many or a size class.

D gene: TRBD2; J gene: TRBJ2-7; V gene: TRBV5-6; clone size: -; CDR3 protein: CASSVPWGGAHEQYF; CDR3 DNA: TGTGCCAGCAGCGTACCGTGGGGAGGGGCCCACGAGCAGTACTTC
D gene: -; J gene: TRBJ1-2; V gene: TRBV2; clone size: many; CDR3 protein: CASSETYLTYGYTF; CDR3 DNA: TGTGCCAGCAGTGAAACCTACTTGACTTATGGCTACACCTTC
D gene: TRBD1; J gene: TRBJ1-4; V gene: TRBV15; clone size: -; CDR3 protein: CATSRQTGAEKLFF; CDR3 DNA: TGTGCCACCAGCAGACAGACAGGGGCTGAAAAACTGTTTTTT
D gene: -; J gene: TRBJ1-1; V gene: TRBV10-3; clone size: -; CDR3 protein: CAISPSDTEAFF; CDR3 DNA: TGTGCCATCAGTCCCTCGGACACTGAAGCTTTCTTT
D gene: TRBD1; J gene: TRBJ1-1; V gene: TRBV10-2; clone size: -; CDR3 protein: CASSEPPGQAGGTEAFF; CDR3 DNA: TGCGCCAGCAGTGAGCCTCCTGGACAGGCGGGGGGCACTGAAGCTTTCTTT
D gene: -; J gene: TRBJ2-1; V gene: TRBV11-2; clone size: once; CDR3 protein: CASSLAWNAGGNEQFF; CDR3 DNA: TGTGCCAGCAGCTTAGCTTGGAACGCAGGGGGGAATGAGCAGTTCTTC
D gene: TRBD1; J gene: TRBJ2-7; V gene: TRBV3-1/TRBV3-2; clone size: -; CDR3 protein: CASSQGPTGAYYEQYF; CDR3 DNA: TGTGCCAGCAGCCAAGGGCCGACAGGGGCATACTACGAGCAGTACTTC
D gene: TRBD2; J gene: TRBJ2-1; V gene: TRBV6-2/TRBV6-3; clone size: -; CDR3 protein: CASSYALGRGGHEQFF; CDR3 DNA: TGTGCCAGCAGTTACGCCCTCGGGCGGGGGGGCCATGAGCAGTTCTTC
D gene: TRBD1; J gene: TRBJ1-1; V gene: TRBV7-9; clone size: -; CDR3 protein: CASSSQGANTEAFF; CDR3 DNA: TGTGCCAGCAGCTCACAGGGGGCGAACACTGAAGCTTTCTTT
D gene: TRBD1; J gene: TRBJ1-1; V gene: TRBV10-3; clone size: once; CDR3 protein: CAISAQGEGEAFF; CDR3 DNA: TGTGCCATCAGTGCCCAGGGGGAAGGTGAAGCTTTCTTT
D gene: TRBD2; J gene: TRBJ2-1; V gene: TRBV5-1; clone size: -; CDR3 protein: CASSLGLAAYNEQFF; CDR3 DNA: TGCGCCAGCAGCTTGGGACTAGCGGCGTACAATGAGCAGTTCTTC
D gene: -; J gene: TRBJ1-3; V gene: TRBV19; clone size: -; CDR3 protein: CASSAEPGLTVNTIYF; CDR3 DNA: TGTGCCAGTAGTGCTGAGCCGGGTCTCACCGTCAACACCATATATTTT
D gene: -; J gene: TRBJ2-5; V gene: TRBV6-6; clone size: -; CDR3 protein: CASSYSADKYQETQYF; CDR3 DNA: TGTGCCAGCAGTTACTCAGCCGACAAGTACCAAGAGACCCAGTACTTC
D gene: -; J gene: TRBJ1-4; V gene: TRBV4-1; clone size: -; CDR3 protein: CASSQSPAGSHEKLFF; CDR3 DNA: TGCGCCAGCAGCCAATCCCCGGCAGGGTCTCATGAAAAACTGTTTTTT
D gene: -; J gene: TRBJ1-4; V gene: TRBV2; clone size: -; CDR3 protein: CASRAPTNEKLFF; CDR3 DNA: TGTGCCAGCAGGGCCCCAACTAATGAAAAACTGTTTTTT
D gene: -; J gene: TRBJ2-7; V gene: TRBV29-1; clone size: -; CDR3 protein: CSACPSGSYEQYF; CDR3 DNA: TGCAGCGCGTGTCCCTCCGGTTCCTACGAGCAGTACTTC
D gene: -; J gene: TRBJ1-5; V gene: TRBV25-1; clone size: -; CDR3 protein: CAAGGGNQPQHF; CDR3 DNA: TGTGCCGCCGGTGGGGGGAATCAGCCCCAGCATTTT